This TCR beta chain was obtained from a study of cytomegalovirus exposure and HLA in healthy donors. Study at large: The approximately 610 first-cohort repertoires shared a platform with the approximately 110 validation repertoires, as reported in a later analysis.

CDR3 length: 15 amino acids. V trimming: 3 bases; J trimming: 9 bases; junction bases outside the gene matches: 11. Germline V gene lookup returns CDR1 SEHNR and CDR2 FQNEAQ (reference sequence). Comments on this clone: What it binds is not known.

Libraries were prepared by immunoSEQ multiplex PCR; TCRdb keeps only in-frame clonotypes and omits some of them. The sample carries about 140,000 clones, 70% to 85% recorded once. Study findings and constraints: Cytomegalovirus-associated status was assigned to approximately 160 TCR beta chains. Some public TCRs appeared in many individuals, while most sequences were rare.

The rearrangement links TRBV7-9 to TRBJ1-2, with 9 bases fitting TRBD1. Input material: PBMCs. The source of this sequence is a man under 40 in good health and CMV-seropositive. CDR3 DNA sequence: TGTGCCAGCAGCTTTTGGACAGGGGCTTCGGGAAGCTACACCTTC. Translated: CASSFWTGASGSYTF.